This TCR beta chain stems from a study of cytomegalovirus exposure and HLA in healthy donors (dated by TCRdb to the late 2010s). Regarding the complete study: An earlier analysis of approximately 600 of the donors reported 250 to 300 Gb of sequence data and 117 million unique TCR beta sequences from 150 million to 200 million T cells. In an earlier analysis of about 590 of the donors, high-throughput TCR beta sequencing was used to judge whether each TCR beta V gene segment behaved as functional or pseudogenic. The study profiled the T cell repertoires of some 610 subjects by immunosequencing and related them to cytomegalovirus serostatus. Roughly five DR-DQ haplotypes were handled as single units for association and clustering, since linkage in the cohort was strong. A later analysis re-examined previously published TCR beta repertoires from more than 600 donors and added high-resolution HLA genotyping to investigate patterns of TCR occurrence. Rather than drawing on any new phenotypic data, the later analysis identified candidate immune exposures from TCR beta sequences and the way those sequences occurred across donors. The genetic ancestry cluster associated with self-reported Caucasian donors included around four fifths of the 398 genotyped donors. All discovery cohort repertoires had been generated using a single sequencing platform. The study combined high-throughput TCR immunosequencing, statistical association of individual TCRs with disease status, and machine learning to predict cytomegalovirus infection status. HLA typing included class I and class II loci at four-digit resolution. Typing coverage differed by locus: A, B, C, DRB1 and DQB1 were typed in roughly 620-640 donors, DQA1 in roughly 500, DPA1 in around 580, and DPB1 in 472. On average, 235,054 unique TCR beta nucleotide sequences were sequenced per donor among 398 genotyped donors of the cohort, with about 17% of those sequences being non-productive. Roughly 290 gigabases of sequencing data and around 90 million unique TCR sequences made up an early release that covered about 640 HLA-typed donors. The study aimed to test whether signatures of past pathogen exposure could be identified by cataloging public T cell receptors. A separate validation cohort of 100 to 150 different subjects was used in addition to the approximately 670-subject first cohort. Donor age, sex, ethnicity and CMV serostatus were collected together with the repertoire data. A later genetic analysis took genome-wide SNP genotypes for about three fifths of the 666 donors and used that subset as a discovery cohort.

This clone was counted between two and nine times. Its antigen is currently not known. This sequence may be a read error, since a much larger clone differs from it by one base. Taken from cysteine to phenylalanine, the CDR3 has 11 residues. The retained sequence is limited to the CDR3, 33 bases, with the frame set at the first base. Per the germline V gene, MRHNA is the CDR1 and SNTAGT is the CDR2. The protocol used for the library was the immunoSEQ multiplex PCR assay. For the multiplex PCR, a mixture combining 60 forward primers for TCR Vbeta segments and 13 reverse primers for TCR Jbeta segments was used. The CDR3 region of rearranged TCR beta genes was amplified from genomic DNA by a multiplex PCR assay. The Illumina HiSeq System was used to sequence the amplified TCR beta libraries as 87-base-pair reads. From the authors' description of their analysis: A later analysis tallied some 79 million unique TCR beta chains across the 700 or so repertoires, and around 9.9 million of those chains were shared by two or more donors. Raw reads were error-corrected and collapsed into unique sequences by a nearest-neighbor algorithm in which closely related sequences were merged to remove PCR and sequencing errors. CDR3 sequences were aligned to IMGT reference sequences to assign V, D and J gene segments. For a sequence to be retained, at least a six-nucleotide match to both a V gene segment and a J gene segment was required. A rearrangement counted as productive if the CDR3 had no stop codons and remained in frame with V and J, and every other rearrangement counted as non-productive. Following IMGT convention, CDR3 was defined as the stretch from the second conserved V-encoded cysteine to the conserved J-encoded phenylalanine. The earlier analysis of fewer than 750 of the donors excluded sequences that lacked an unambiguous match to a single V gene segment. An earlier analysis of several hundred of the donors classified V segments as functional when productive rearrangements were above 56.7% and as segregating when the standard deviation between donors was above 5%. A statistical classification framework was developed to diagnose cytomegalovirus status using the catalog of TCR beta chain sequences. V and J gene assignment, in a later analysis, came from comparing TCR nucleotide sequences with IMGT/GENE-DB human TR gene sequences. Using the TCRdist pipeline, a later analysis assigned CDR3 sequences along with most-parsimonious VDJ recombination scenarios. In a later analysis, each TCR beta chain was defined by its CDR3 amino acid sequence together with its V-gene family, and reads lacking a unique V-gene family were excluded. In a later analysis, fewer than 600 highly shared, low-generation-probability nucleotide sequences were removed to address suspected cross-contamination and a sequencing artifact. For each public chain, a later analysis derived a clonal expansion index from normalized ranks of inferred template counts within each repertoire. A later analysis computed generation probabilities with a VDJ recombination model fitted to out-of-frame rearrangements, and checked the results against IGoR. Hypergeometric tests were used in a later analysis to score TCR-TCR, TCR-HLA and TCR-CMV co-occurrence, with a repertoire-size bias correction applied to the TCR pairs. False discovery rates were estimated in a later analysis by permuting HLA or CMV assignments 20 times. In a later analysis, co-occurring TCRs were grouped with DBSCAN, and TCRdist sequence similarity was added when clustering was performed within HLA-allele-positive subsets. Repertoires with fewer than 30,000 or more than 120,000 public chains, plus five repertoires with anomalous nucleotide sharing, were excluded from co-occurrence clustering. The immuneACCESS repertoire file appears here via TCRdb, limited to in-frame rearrangements. These files lack a portion of the clones; in checked studies, under half of the deficit traces to unresolved V genes, and the cause of the others is not known. V, J and clone size were drawn from that table, and D and trimming were deduced from the DNA. Counted in this sample were more than 110,000 clones; roughly 77% of them appeared once. The ten largest clones add up to under 2.5% of the sample.

The cohort consisted of approximately 670 healthy bone marrow donors. At the time of sampling, all cohort members were nominally healthy, though unrecorded immune exposures were likely present. The donor tested CMV seronegative and was one of the 352 seronegative cohort members. A peripheral blood sample was provided by each donor, and peripheral blood mononuclear cells were used for TCR beta sequencing. Genomic DNA extraction from the blood cell samples was performed with the Qiagen DNeasy Blood Extraction Kit. Findings and caveats that apply to the study as a whole: A later analysis found that HLA-associated TCR beta chains were more clonally expanded and had lower generation probabilities than equally common non-associated chains. In a later analysis, TCR association rates were found to vary across HLA loci, with the most associated TCRs seen for DRB1 alleles and the fewest for HLA-C alleles. A group of highly shared sequence variants was considered likely to be a technical artifact of the sequencing pipeline. The authors suggested that the approach could potentially be extended to other disease states and immunological phenotypes. Most TCR sequences were seen in very few donors, while some public TCRs were found in many individuals. About 17 rarely observed V segments, including chromosome 9 orphons, were excluded from the earlier analysis of several hundred of the donors because counts were too low. The presence/absence analyses assumed that sequencing depth was roughly uniform across donors, and that assumption may not be true. A total of 150 to 200 TCR beta chains were listed by the study as associated with cytomegalovirus. In a later analysis, most CMV-associated TCR beta chains were found to appear HLA-restricted, with HLA associations seemingly driven largely by CMV exposure. Because HLA typing was unavailable for some donors at each locus, only the typed subset was used in association tests. The classifier was reported to diagnose cytomegalovirus status with high specificity and sensitivity in both the original cohort and the validation cohort. A further reported finding was that TCR beta sequences accurately predicted the HLA-A and HLA-B alleles for most subjects in the first cohort. In a later genetic analysis, a missense DCLRE1C variant was associated with V-gene and J-gene trimming of TCR beta chains, and the association was replicated in an independent cohort. In this cohort, only TCR beta chains were sequenced, and detectable features were limited by the absence of alpha or paired-chain data. According to a later analysis, parvovirus B19, influenza, CMV and Epstein-Barr virus appeared linked to several top co-occurrence clusters. In vitro tests confirmed that a few of the cytomegalovirus-associated TCR beta chains recognize cytomegalovirus antigens. In an earlier analysis of 587 of the donors, most TCR beta V segments appeared in productive rearrangements about 87% or about 30% of the time, broadly matching IMGT annotations. A later analysis associated around 16,000 TCR beta sequences with specific HLA alleles at a false discovery rate of 0.05. Because the 87-base-pair reads could not distinguish some IMGT-functional V segments, including TRBV6-2 and TRBV6-3, those segments were excluded. In a later genetic analysis, fewer N-insertions in productive TCRs were reported among donors in an Asian-associated ancestry cluster than the roughly 700-donor mean. Strong co-occurrence of HLA alleles, especially DR and DQ, made assigning TCR associations to individual alleles difficult. Linkage disequilibrium might explain the correlated functional status among segregating V segments, but an unknown experimental factor could not be excluded. For the cohort, immune exposure information was limited to CMV serostatus.

Sequencing input: PBMCs. The chain joins TRBV6-4 to TRBJ1-5; TRBD1 is a possible D gene, resting on 5 matching bases. The receptor was derived from a man younger than 45 in good health and CMV-seronegative. The CDR3 corresponds to CASSYRQPQNF. The bases are TGTGCCAGCAGTTACAGGCAGCCCCAGAATTTT.